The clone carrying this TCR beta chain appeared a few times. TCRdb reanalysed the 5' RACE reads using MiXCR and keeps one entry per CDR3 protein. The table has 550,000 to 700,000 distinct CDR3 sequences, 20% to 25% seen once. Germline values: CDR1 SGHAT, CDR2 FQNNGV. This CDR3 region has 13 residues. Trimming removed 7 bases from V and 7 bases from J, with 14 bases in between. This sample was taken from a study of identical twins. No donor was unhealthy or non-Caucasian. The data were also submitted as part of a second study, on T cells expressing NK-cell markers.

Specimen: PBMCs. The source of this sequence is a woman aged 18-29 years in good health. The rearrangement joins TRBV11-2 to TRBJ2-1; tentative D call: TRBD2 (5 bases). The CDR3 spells CASTDRGRNEQFF. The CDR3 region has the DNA TGTGCCAGCACCGATCGGGGTCGGAATGAGCAGTTCTTC.